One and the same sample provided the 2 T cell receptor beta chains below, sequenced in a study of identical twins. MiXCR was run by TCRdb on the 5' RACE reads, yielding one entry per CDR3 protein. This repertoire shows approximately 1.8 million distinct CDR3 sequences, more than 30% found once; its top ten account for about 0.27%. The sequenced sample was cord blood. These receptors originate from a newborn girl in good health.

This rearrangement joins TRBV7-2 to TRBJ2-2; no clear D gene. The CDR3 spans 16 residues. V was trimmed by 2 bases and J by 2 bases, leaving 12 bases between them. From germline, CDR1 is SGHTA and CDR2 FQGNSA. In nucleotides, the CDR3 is TGTGCCAGCAGCTTAAGGCCGCGACCAAACACCGGGGAGCTGTTTTTT. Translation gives CASSLRPRPNTGELFF.

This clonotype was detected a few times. CDR3 DNA sequence: TGTGCCAGCAGCAAAGGACTTACGACAGATACGCAGTATTTT. Translating it yields CASSKGLTTDTQYF. The rearrangement uses TRBV7-2 and TRBJ2-3; D might be TRBD2 (5 bases). CDR1 and CDR2 from the germline V gene are SGHTA and FQGNSA. V was shortened by 5 bases and J by 3 bases, with 12 bases between the two germline ends. This CDR3 contains 14 residues.